This note documents a single TCR beta chain sequence. The antigen is undetermined. V shed 3 bases, J shed 0 bases, and the junction held 0 bases outside the gene matches. The CDR3 is 15 residues long. The germline CDR1 and CDR2 sequences are KGHSH and LQKENI. In the authors' workflow: Productive clonotypes were detectable down to 2.59 x 10-5 frequency. Assay used: immunoSEQ multiplex PCR; TCRdb lists only in-frame clones, some missing. For V, J and clone size, that table is used; D and trimming come from the DNA. The table records some 40,000 clones, roughly 76% of them present only once. The sample originates from a study of STAT5B mutations in CD4+ large granular lymphocyte leukemia. Overall study findings and caveats: Top patient clones used TRBV06 genes more often: 8/27 versus 2/35 in controls.

The sample taken for sequencing was CD4+ T cells from blood buffy coats. V and J are TRBV18 and TRBJ2-2, with 8 bases fitting TRBD2. The receptor's source is a human donor in good health. CDR3 nucleotide sequence: TGTGCCAGCTCACCGCGGGGGGCGAACACCGGGGAGCTGTTTTTT. Its translation: CASSPRGANTGELFF.